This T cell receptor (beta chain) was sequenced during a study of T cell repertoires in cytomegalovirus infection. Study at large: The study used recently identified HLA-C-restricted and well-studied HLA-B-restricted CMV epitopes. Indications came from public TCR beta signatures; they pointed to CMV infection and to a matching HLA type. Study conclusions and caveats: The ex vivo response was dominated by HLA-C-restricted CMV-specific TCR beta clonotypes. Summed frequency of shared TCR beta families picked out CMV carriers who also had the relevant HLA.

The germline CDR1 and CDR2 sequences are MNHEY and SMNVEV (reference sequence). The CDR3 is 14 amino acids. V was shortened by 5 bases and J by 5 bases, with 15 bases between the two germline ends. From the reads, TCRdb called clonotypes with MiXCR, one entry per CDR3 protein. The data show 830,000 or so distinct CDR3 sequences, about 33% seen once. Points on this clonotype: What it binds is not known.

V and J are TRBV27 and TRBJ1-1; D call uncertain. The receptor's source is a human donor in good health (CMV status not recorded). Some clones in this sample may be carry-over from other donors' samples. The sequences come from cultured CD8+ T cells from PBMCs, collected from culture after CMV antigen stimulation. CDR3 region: CASSPLEAGTEAFF. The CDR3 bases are TGTGCCAGCAGTCCCCTGGAGGCCGGGACTGAAGCTTTCTTT.